This T cell receptor (beta chain) was observed in a study of regulatory T cells in long-lasting Graves disease. Per germline, CDR1 DFQATT and CDR2 SNEGSKA (reference sequence). The germline V and J ends were trimmed by 1 base and 6 bases, with 16 bases remaining between them. The CDR3 is 14 amino acids. Time point specified: newly diagnosed GD, antithyroid drugs for less than 3 months. Extracted PBMC RNA gave rise to the TCR library. This clonotype was recorded only once. Libraries of TCR beta came from iRepertoire HTBI primers plus Arm-PCR of CDR3 regions. MiXCR, applied by TCRdb to the multiplex PCR reads, yields one record per CDR3 protein. The sample includes under 300,000 distinct CDR3 sequences, 20% to 25% seen only once; the top ten take roughly 13%.

The V gene is TRBV20-1, the J gene TRBJ2-7; possible D gene TRBD2, 5 bases. This material consisted of peripheral blood mononuclear cells (PBMCs), taken at new diagnosis, from a patient treated with antithyroid drugs. The clonotype originates from a female donor with Graves disease. Here the CDR3 DNA reads TGCAGTGCTAGAGGACGGAGGTCAGAAAGCGAGCAGTACTTC. This gives the protein CSARGRRSESEQYF.